Sequencing of this T cell receptor (beta chain) was carried out in a study of CD8 T cells in ankylosing spondylitis. TCRdb analysed the 5' RACE reads with MiXCR anew, one entry per CDR3 protein. The sample has around 130,000 distinct CDR3 sequences; about 7% are singletons. V was shortened by 7 bases and J by 1 base, with 13 bases between the two germline ends. CDR3 size: 13 residues. Germline-derived CDR1 and CDR2 are SQVTM and ANQGSEA. This clonotype was counted ten times or more. This chain links TRBV29-1 with TRBJ2-5; D gene uncertain. The TCR was taken from a male donor with ankylosing spondylitis or in good health (not recorded which). The sequenced material came from blood, either unsorted or a sorted T cell fraction (not recorded which). The CDR3 is CSAKGPFQETQYF. The CDR3 nucleotides are TGCAGCGCCAAAGGCCCGTTCCAAGAGACCCAGTACTTC.